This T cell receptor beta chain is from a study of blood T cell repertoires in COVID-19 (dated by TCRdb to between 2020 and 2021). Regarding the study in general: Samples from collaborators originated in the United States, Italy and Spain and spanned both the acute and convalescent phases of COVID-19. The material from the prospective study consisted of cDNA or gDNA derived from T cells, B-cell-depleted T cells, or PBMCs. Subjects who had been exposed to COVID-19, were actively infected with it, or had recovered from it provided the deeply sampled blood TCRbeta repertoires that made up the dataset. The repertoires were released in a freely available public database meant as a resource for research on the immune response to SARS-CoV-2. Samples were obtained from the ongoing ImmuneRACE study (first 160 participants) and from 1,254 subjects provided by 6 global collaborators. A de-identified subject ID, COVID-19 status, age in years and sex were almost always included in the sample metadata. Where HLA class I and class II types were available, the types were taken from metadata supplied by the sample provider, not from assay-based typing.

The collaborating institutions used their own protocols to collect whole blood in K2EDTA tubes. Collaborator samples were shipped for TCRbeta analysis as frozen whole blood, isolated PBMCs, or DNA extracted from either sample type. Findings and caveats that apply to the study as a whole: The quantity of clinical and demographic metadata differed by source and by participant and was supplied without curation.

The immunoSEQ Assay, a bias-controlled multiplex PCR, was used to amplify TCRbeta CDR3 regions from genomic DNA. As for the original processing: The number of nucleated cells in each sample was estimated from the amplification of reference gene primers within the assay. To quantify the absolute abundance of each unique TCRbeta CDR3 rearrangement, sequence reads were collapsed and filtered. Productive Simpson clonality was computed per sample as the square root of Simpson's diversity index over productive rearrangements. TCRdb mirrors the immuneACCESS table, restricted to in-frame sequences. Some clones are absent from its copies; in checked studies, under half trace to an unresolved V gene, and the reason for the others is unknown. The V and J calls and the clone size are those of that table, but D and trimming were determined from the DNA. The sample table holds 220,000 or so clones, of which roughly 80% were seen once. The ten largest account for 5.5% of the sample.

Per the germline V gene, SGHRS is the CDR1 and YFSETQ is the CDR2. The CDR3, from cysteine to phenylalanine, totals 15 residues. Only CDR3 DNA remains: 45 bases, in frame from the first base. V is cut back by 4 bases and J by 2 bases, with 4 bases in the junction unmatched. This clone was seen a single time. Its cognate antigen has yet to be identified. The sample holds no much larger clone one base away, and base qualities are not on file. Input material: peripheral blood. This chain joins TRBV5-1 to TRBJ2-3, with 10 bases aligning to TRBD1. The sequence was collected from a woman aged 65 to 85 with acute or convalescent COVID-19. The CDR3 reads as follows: CASSAGQGTTDTQYF. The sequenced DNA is TGCGCCAGCAGCGCGGGACAGGGGACCACAGATACGCAGTATTTT. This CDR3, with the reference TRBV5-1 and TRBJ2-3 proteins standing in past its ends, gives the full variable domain KAGVTQTPRYLIKTRGQQVTLSCSPISGHRSVSWYQQTPGQGLQFLFEYFSETQRNKGNFPGRFSGRQFSNSRSEMNVSTLELGDSALYLCASSAGQGTTDTQYFGPGTRLTVL.